The present TCR beta chain was sequenced within a study of T cell clones after liver transplantation. Study background: Liver transplant recipients had immunosuppression withdrawal attempted within 2 years. Study outcomes and limitations: Graft donor-reactive T cells may have migrated into the graft rather than being deleted.

Germline loops: CDR1 SQVTM, CDR2 ANQGSEA. The CDR3 is 13 amino acids. The ends were cut back, 2 bases at V and 0 bases at J, with 6 bases in the middle. A remark on this clone: The target antigen is unknown. Other DNA sequences of this sample code for an identical CDR3.

Repertoires were generated with immunoSEQ multiplex PCR, while TCRdb's copy carries only in-frame clones and drops some. Of more than 5,000 clones in the sample, around 80% were seen once. The V call is TRBV29-1, the J call TRBJ2-3, with D possibly being TRBD2 (5 bases). This specimen consisted of CD8+ T cells from blood, obtained 24 months after liver transplant. This receptor was obtained from a human patient who received a liver transplant. Some T cells may have come from the graft donor. The CDR3 protein is CSVESGSTDTQYF. The CDR3, as DNA: TGCAGCGTTGAATCGGGGAGCACAGATACGCAGTATTTT.